This record covers a single TCR beta chain. This sample is drawn from a study of patients and donors after allogeneic stem cell transplantation. TCRdb passed the RT-PCR reads through MiXCR, listing each CDR3 protein once. The table shows 190,000 or so distinct CDR3 sequences, with 41% occurring only once. Trimming stripped 2 bases from V and 5 bases from J, with 18 bases between. Germline V gene data show CDR1 as SNHLY and CDR2 as FYNNEI. The CDR3 runs 16 residues. Sequences were obtained from blood, either unsorted or a sorted T cell fraction (not recorded which). The origin of this receptor is a human donor who was either an allogeneic HSCT recipient or a stem cell or donor lymphocyte infusion donor (not recorded which). It is not recorded whose cells these are; they may come from a transplant donor. The chain employs TRBV2 and TRBJ1-2; D gene unclear. The CDR3 region is CASSEMGDLDFYGYTF. The CDR3 DNA follows: TGTGCCAGCAGTGAAATGGGAGATTTAGACTTTTATGGCTACACCTTC. The full variable domain, completed using reference TRBV2 and TRBJ1-2, is EPEVTQTPSHQVTQMGQEVILRCVPISNHLYFYWYRQILGQKVEFLVSFYNNEISEKSEIFDDQFSVERPDGSNFTLKIRSTKLEDSAMYFCASSEMGDLDFYGYTFGSGTRLTVV.